This T cell receptor (beta chain) is drawn from a study of blood T cells in healthy people across ages. Together with a sample-barcoded 5' primer, a J-beta primer mix was included in a second PCR lasting roughly 6 to 12 cycles. The template-switch adaptor was a 5' adaptor with 12 random nucleotides. It tagged each cDNA molecule. Any given sample supplied a minimum of 3 million CDR3-containing paired-end reads. One entry per CDR3 protein results from TCRdb running MiXCR on the 5' RACE reads. Among some 1.4 million distinct CDR3 sequences listed, approximately 40% were seen once. Per the germline V gene, CDR1 is SQVTM and CDR2 is ANQGSEA. CDR3 length: 15 amino acids. After removal of 5 bases from V and 0 bases from J, the junction contained 7 bases not matched to a gene. Every sample yielded at least 6.5 million isolated PBMCs. Extraction of total RNA produced a minimum of 5 micrograms from each sample.

The receptor was isolated from a woman under 30 in good health. The chain employs TRBV29-1 and TRBJ2-1; 7 nucleotides agree with TRBD2. Source material: blood. CDR3 protein: CSVRGRLSSYNEQFF. In DNA, the CDR3 is TGCAGCGTTCGCGGGAGACTATCCTCCTACAATGAGCAGTTCTTC.